Shown below are 25 T cell receptor beta chains from a single sample sequenced in a study of cytomegalovirus exposure and HLA in healthy donors. PCR used 60 Vbeta primers and 13 Jbeta primers. Repertoires were generated with immunoSEQ multiplex PCR, while TCRdb's copy carries only in-frame clones and drops some. In the table there are 150,000 or so clones, 80% of which are singletons. Sequenced material: PBMCs. These receptor sequences come from a man under 40 in good health and CMV-seropositive.

This CDR3 is CASGRYEQYF. The DNA of the CDR3 is TGTGCCAGCGGCCGCTACGAGCAGTACTTC. The chain recombines TRBV28 with TRBJ2-7, with D uncertain. Germline V lookup: CDR1 MDHEN, CDR2 SYDVKM. CDR3 length: 10 residues. Trimming shortened V by 8 bases and J by 3 bases, and 5 bases separated the two germline ends.

The J gene is TRBJ1-1, the V gene TRBV5-6, with D possibly being TRBD1 (5 bases). Looked up from germline, CDR1 is SGHDT and CDR2 is YYEEEE. CDR3 length: 15 residues. V was cut by 4 bases and J by 5 bases, with 18 bases left in between. The CDR3 reads CASSRREGGVTEAFF. For the CDR3, the DNA is TGTGCCAGCAGCCGACGGGAGGGAGGGGTAACTGAAGCTTTCTTT.

Notes on this clone: The same CDR3 arises from other DNA sequences in this sample as well. The V call is TRBV6-1, the J call TRBJ1-3; TRBD1 might be the D (6 bases). Between the trimmed V and J ends, which lost 6 bases and 3 bases, there was a span of 15 bases. CDR1 MNHNS and CDR2 SASEGT come from the germline V gene. This CDR3 is 15 amino acids long. The CDR3 protein is CASSPQGPGGNTIYF. CDR3 coding DNA: TGTGCCAGCAGCCCCCAGGGGCCGGGTGGAAACACCATATATTTT.

V is TRBV7-2 and J is TRBJ2-3; 7 bases map to TRBD2. After removal of 3 bases from V and 6 bases from J, the junction contained 6 bases not matched to a gene. Germline lookup yields CDR1 SGHTA and CDR2 FQGNSA. There are 14 residues in the CDR3. CDR3 residues: CASSFGRSRDTQYF. The CDR3 nucleotides are TGTGCCAGCAGCTTCGGGAGGTCCAGGGATACGCAGTATTTT.

V gene TRBV19 combines with J gene TRBJ1-1, with 10 bases matching TRBD1. CDR3 length: 16 amino acids. CDR1 is LNHDA, CDR2 SQIVND, per germline (reference sequence). J gave up 8 bases and V 3 bases, and 12 bases lay outside the gene matches. CDR3 in DNA: TGTGCCAGTAGTATGGGGGACAGGGGAAATGCTAGGGAAGCTTTCTTT. It yields the protein CASSMGDRGNAREAFF.

A word on this clone: In the same sample, other DNA sequences code for this CDR3. The chain combines TRBV5-1 with TRBJ2-3; tentatively, D is TRBD1 (6 bases). This CDR3 contains 14 residues. The V gene's germline CDR1 is SGHRS and CDR2 YFSETQ. Trimming left V 3 bases short and J 0 bases short, with 8 bases between. The CDR3 DNA reads TGCGCCAGCAGCTCCGGACAGAGCACAGATACGCAGTATTTT. Protein product: CASSSGQSTDTQYF.

This clone was observed a handful of times. This sequence joins TRBV18 and TRBJ1-2; possibly TRBD1 for D (5 bases). V was pared by 2 bases and J by 5 bases, with 21 bases between. The CDR3 is 17 amino acids. Germline CDR1 and CDR2: KGHSH and LQKENI. Written as DNA, the CDR3 is TGTGCCAGCTCACCATCAAAAGCAGGGATCTCATCGTATGGCTACACCTTC. As protein: CASSPSKAGISSYGYTF.

The chain has TRBV28 and TRBJ2-1; D may be TRBD2 (6 bases). The CDR3 is 16 residues long. V lost 4 bases to trimming and J lost 3 bases, with 16 bases between them. The germline CDR1 and CDR2 sequences are MDHEN and SYDVKM. The DNA for the CDR3 is TGTGCCAGCAGTTGGCTATCTAGCGAGGTCTACAATGAGCAGTTCTTC. Its translation is CASSWLSSEVYNEQFF.

This clone showed up just a few times. The chain links TRBV6-5 to TRBJ2-7, with 10 bases aligning to TRBD1. Germline CDR1 reads MNHEY; CDR2 reads SVGAGI. After removal of 4 bases from V and 6 bases from J, the junction contained 6 bases not matched to a gene. The length of the CDR3 is 14 residues. DNA for the CDR3: TGTGCCAGCAGTTCCGGGACAGGGGTTGGCGAGCAGTACTTC. It encodes CASSSGTGVGEQYF.

The rearrangement links TRBV18 to TRBJ2-7; TRBD1 agrees at 12 bases. Germline V lookup: CDR1 KGHSH, CDR2 LQKENI. This CDR3 contains 15 residues. Trimming removed 6 bases from V and 5 bases from J; junction bases left unmatched: 8. DNA of the CDR3: TGTGCCAGCTCGTACGTCGGGACAGGGGGCCACGAGCAGTACTTC. This sequence encodes CASSYVGTGGHEQYF.

The CDR3 reads CASSLDGAGGIQYF. In nucleotides, the CDR3 is TGTGCCAGCAGCTTAGACGGGGCAGGGGGCATTCAGTACTTC. V gene TRBV7-9 combines with J gene TRBJ2-4; TRBD1 matches at 7 bases. Germline values: CDR1 SEHNR, CDR2 FQNEAQ (reference sequence). The V gene end was trimmed by 1 base and the J gene end by 9 bases; junction bases not matched to a gene: 6. CDR3 length equals 14 residues.

V usage is TRBV29-1 and J usage is TRBJ2-1, with 11 bases aligning to TRBD1. This CDR3 comprises 13 residues. The V gene end was trimmed by 6 bases and the J gene end by 7 bases; junction bases not matched to a gene: 5. Germline-derived CDR1 and CDR2 are SQVTM and ANQGSEA. In DNA form, the CDR3 reads TGCAGCGTGGGGACAGGGGGGTGGAATGAGCAGTTCTTC. This encodes CSVGTGGWNEQFF.

In regard to this clone: One end of the junction does not line up with germline, which may come from a read error. Here the CDR3 reads CASNLAGGTRVYEQYF. The DNA of the CDR3 is TGTGCCAGCAACTTAGCGGGGGGGACTAGAGTCTACGAGCAGTACTTC. The rearrangement joins TRBV7-6 to TRBJ2-7; 11 bases fit TRBD2. The length of the CDR3 is 16 residues. Germline V gene data show CDR1 as SGHVS and CDR2 as FNYEAQ.

The CDR3 reads CASSQDRETGIGYTQYF. The CDR3 DNA sequence: TGCGCCAGCAGCCAAGATAGGGAAACAGGGATCGGGTATACGCAGTATTTT. The chain recombines TRBV4-1 with TRBJ2-3; tentative D call: TRBD1 (6 bases). Germline V gene data show CDR1 as MGHRA and CDR2 as YSYEKL. Between the trimmed V and J ends, which lost 0 bases and 7 bases, there was a span of 20 bases. The CDR3 contains 17 residues.

V is TRBV5-1 and J is TRBJ2-7, with 7 bases lining up with TRBD2. CDR3 length equals 15 residues. With 4 bases clipped from V and 6 bases from J, the junction kept 13 bases outside the gene matches. Germline assignment: CDR1 SGHRS and CDR2 YFSETQ. In nucleotides, the CDR3 is TGCGCCAGCAGCGGCACCGGGACTACTACTATCGAGCAGTACTTC. Translation gives CASSGTGTTTIEQYF.

This clone has ten or more counts. The genes are TRBV6-4 and TRBJ2-3, with TRBD2 matching 12 bases. V was pared by 3 bases and J by 4 bases, with 2 bases of the junction left unmatched. This CDR3 has 15 amino acids. Germline V gene lookup returns CDR1 MRHNA and CDR2 SNTAGT. CDR3 sequence reads: CASSERLAGADTQYF. The CDR3 DNA sequence: TGTGCCAGCAGTGAAAGACTAGCGGGAGCAGATACGCAGTATTTT.

The chain links TRBV2 to TRBJ2-5; the match to TRBD1 covers 10 bases. The V and J ends lost 5 bases and 4 bases, in that order; junction bases with no gene match: 4. CDR1 is SNHLY, CDR2 FYNNEI, per germline. The CDR3 consists of 14 residues. The CDR3 bases are TGTGCCAGCAGTAGACAGGGGGCAGGAGAGACCCAGTACTTC. Its translation is CASSRQGAGETQYF.

This sequence joins TRBV19 and TRBJ2-7; D may be TRBD1 (6 bases). Germline lookup yields CDR1 LNHDA and CDR2 SQIVND (reference sequence). Trimming removed 3 bases at V and 0 bases at J, with 9 bases between. The CDR3 contains 14 residues. CDR3 protein: CASSIGQFSYEQYF. The DNA of the CDR3 is TGTGCCAGTAGTATCGGACAGTTCTCCTACGAGCAGTACTTC.

This chain links TRBV6-5 with TRBJ1-4, with 9 nucleotides matching TRBD1. V lost 5 bases and J lost 10; bases outside the gene matches: 11. Germline V gene lookup returns CDR1 MNHEY and CDR2 SVGAGI. The CDR3 contains 15 residues. The CDR3 is CASSPRTGEVGKLFF. CDR3 nucleotide sequence: TGTGCCAGCAGTCCCCGGACAGGGGAAGTAGGAAAACTGTTTTTT.

The gene calls are TRBV30 and TRBJ2-1; 14 positions match TRBD2. The CDR3 length is 17 residues. Germline V gene sequence: CDR1 GTSNPN, CDR2 SVGIG (reference sequence). With 2 bases clipped from V and 9 bases from J, the junction kept 12 bases outside the gene matches. The CDR3 bases are TGTGCCTGGAGTCCACCGAGACTAGCGGGAGGGGGGGGTGAGCAGTTCTTC. Protein: CAWSPPRLAGGGGEQFF.

The chain combines TRBV28 with TRBJ2-7; 8 bases are shared with TRBD1. Germline CDR1 MDHEN, CDR2 SYDVKM. Germline trimming cut 3 bases from V and 5 bases from J; bases unmatched to any gene: 9. This CDR3 region has 15 residues. CDR3 loop: CASSFPRTGSHEQYF. The CDR3 region has the DNA TGTGCCAGCAGTTTCCCCCGGACAGGGAGCCACGAGCAGTACTTC.

The rearrangement links TRBV11-3 to TRBJ2-7; D remains ambiguous. This CDR3 is built from 13 residues. Per germline, CDR1 SGHNT and CDR2 YENEEA. The V and J ends lost 0 bases and 6 bases respectively, with 9 bases between them. The CDR3 sequence is CASSLEASGEQYF. CDR3 nucleotides: TGTGCCAGCAGCTTAGAAGCTTCCGGCGAGCAGTACTTC.

The chain links TRBV29-1 to TRBJ1-2, with D perhaps TRBD1 (5 bases). The CDR3 extends over 14 amino acids. V was shortened by 6 bases and J by 8 bases, with 22 bases between the two germline ends. Per germline, CDR1 SQVTM and CDR2 ANQGSEA. The CDR3 bases are TGCAGCGTCCCCTTAGGACAACCCGGTCGGGGCTACACCTTC. This translates into CSVPLGQPGRGYTF.

V gene TRBV7-2 combines with J gene TRBJ2-7; 9 nucleotides match TRBD2. Germline CDR1 SGHTA, CDR2 FQGNSA. The length of the CDR3 is 15 residues. With 7 bases clipped from V and 7 bases from J, the junction kept 14 bases outside the gene matches. The CDR3 spells CASTHRASGTWEQYF. CDR3 coding DNA: TGTGCCAGCACCCACAGGGCTAGCGGGACGTGGGAGCAGTACTTC.

The V and J genes are TRBV7-8 and TRBJ2-3; 9 positions match TRBD2. Germline values: CDR1 SGHVS, CDR2 FQNEAQ. This CDR3 comprises 17 residues. The J segment lost 2 bases and the V segment lost 3 bases, leaving 9 bases of the junction unmatched. CDR3 sequence: CASSFSAIAGVTDTQYF. The CDR3 region has the DNA TGTGCCAGCAGCTTTTCAGCCATAGCGGGAGTCACAGATACGCAGTATTTT.